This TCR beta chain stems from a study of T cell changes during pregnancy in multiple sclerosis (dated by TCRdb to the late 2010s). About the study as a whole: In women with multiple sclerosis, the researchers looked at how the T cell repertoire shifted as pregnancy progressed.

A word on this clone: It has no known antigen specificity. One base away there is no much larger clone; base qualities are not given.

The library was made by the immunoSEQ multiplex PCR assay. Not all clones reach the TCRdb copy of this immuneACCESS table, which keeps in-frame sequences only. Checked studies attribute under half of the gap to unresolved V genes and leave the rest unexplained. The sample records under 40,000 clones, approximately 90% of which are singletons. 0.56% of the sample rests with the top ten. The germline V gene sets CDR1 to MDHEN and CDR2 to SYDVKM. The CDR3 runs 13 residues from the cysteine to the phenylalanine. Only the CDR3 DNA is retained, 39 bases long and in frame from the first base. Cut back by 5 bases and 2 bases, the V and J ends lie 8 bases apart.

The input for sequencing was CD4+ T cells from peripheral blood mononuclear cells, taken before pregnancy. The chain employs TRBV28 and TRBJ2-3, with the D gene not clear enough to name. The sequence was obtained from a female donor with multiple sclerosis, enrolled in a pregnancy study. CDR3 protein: CASSLVNTDTQYF. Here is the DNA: TGTGCCAGCAGTCTAGTTAACACAGATACGCAGTATTTT. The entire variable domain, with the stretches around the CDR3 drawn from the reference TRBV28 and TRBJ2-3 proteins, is DVKVTQSSRYLVKRTGEKVFLECVQDMDHENMFWYRQDPGLGLRLIYFSYDVKMKEKGDIPEGYSVSREKKERFSLILESASTNQTSMYLCASSLVNTDTQYFGPGTRLTVL.